One and the same sample provided the 10 T cell receptor beta chains below, sequenced in a study of tumor and adjacent non-tumor tissue in lung cancer. TCRbeta libraries were built with three rounds of nested PCR, modified from ARM-PCR. Via MiXCR, TCRdb re-called the multiplex PCR reads, giving one row per CDR3 protein. In the table there are about 110,000 distinct CDR3 sequences, more than 60% of which are singletons. The template was RNA from unsorted bulk tissue. Source material: lung tumor tissue. The origin of the receptors is a woman aged 55-69 years with non-small cell lung cancer.

The J gene is TRBJ1-6, the V gene TRBV11-3; D is unclear. This CDR3 contains 15 residues. Trimming removed 7 bases from V and 4 bases from J, with 14 bases in between. CDR1 is SGHNT and CDR2 is YENEEA in the germline V gene. CDR3 in amino acids: CASNSEGRYNSPLHF. The CDR3 DNA reads TGTGCCAGCAACTCAGAGGGCAGATATAATTCACCCCTCCACTTT.

To note about this clonotype: One end of the junction is discordant with germline, which a read error may explain. V and J are TRBV12-3 or TRBV12-4 and TRBJ1-1; TRBD1 aligns across 8 bases. The CDR3 length is 14 residues. CDR3 region: CACSSRGRETEAVF. For the CDR3, the DNA is TGTGCCTGCAGTTCCAGGGGGCGAGAAACTGAAGCTGTCTTT.

With respect to this clonotype: No conserved phenylalanine or tryptophan is present at the end of the CDR3, so a read error is the likely explanation. This chain uses TRBV4-3 with TRBJ2-2; 7 bases line up with TRBD2. This CDR3 contains 16 residues. Germline V gives CDR1 LGHNA, CDR2 YSLEER. The CDR3 sequence: CANSQGPAGNTGELFI. The CDR3 DNA sequence: TGTGCCAACAGCCAAGGGCCAGCGGGAAACACCGGGGAGCTGTTTATT.

Turning to this clonotype: Sequence at one end of the junction differs from germline and may be a read error. The chain has TRBV11-3 and TRBJ2-1, with TRBD2 matching over 7 bases. Germline CDR1 SGHNT, CDR2 YENEEA. CDR3 size: 17 residues. The CDR3 bases are TGTGCCGGCAGCCTAGAGTTGACTAGCAGGAGCCACAACGAGCAGTTCTTC. Its translation is CAGSLELTSRSHNEQFF.

This clonotype was seen only a few times. The CDR3 sequence is CASSLAAGITYNEQFF. For the CDR3, the DNA is TGTGCCAGCAGTTTGGCCGCGGGGATAACCTACAATGAGCAGTTCTTC. The genes are TRBV12-3 or TRBV12-4 and TRBJ2-1; TRBD2 might be the D (6 bases). The CDR3 is made up of 16 amino acids. V lost 3 bases, J lost 2 bases, and 14 bases lay in between.

This clonotype has just a few counts. The chain is built from TRBV28 and TRBJ1-5; D remains unclear. The germline V and J ends were trimmed by 7 bases and 7 bases, with 11 bases remaining between them. The CDR3 totals 12 residues. Germline V gene sequence: CDR1 MDHEN, CDR2 SYDVKM. The CDR3 nucleotides read TGTGCCAGCAACGGTCCGGGCCAGCCCCAGCATTTT. Encoded protein: CASNGPGQPQHF.

This clonotype was seen once. This may stem from a read error, because a much larger clone lies one nucleotide away. The V gene is TRBV29-1, the J gene TRBJ2-3, with D possibly being TRBD2 (6 bases). The CDR3 extends over 13 amino acids. V was pared by 4 bases and J by 2 bases, with 10 bases between. Per the germline V gene, CDR1 is SQVTM and CDR2 is ANQGSEA. The CDR3 loop reads CSVGGTLTDTQYF. As DNA, the CDR3 is TGCAGCGTTGGCGGGACTCTCACAGATACGCAGTATTTT.

On this clonotype: At one boundary the junction diverges from the germline segment, which might be a read error. The V call is TRBV6-6, the J call TRBJ1-5; D gene uncertain. The germline V gene encodes CDR1 MNHNY and CDR2 SVGAGI (reference sequence). This CDR3 region has 12 residues. The CDR3 DNA is TGTGCCAACAGTTACTCGTCCGGGCCCCAGCATTTC. Translation: CANSYSSGPQHF.

The chain links TRBV6-2 or TRBV6-3 to TRBJ2-3; no reliable D call. From germline, CDR1 is MNHEY and CDR2 SVGEGT. CDR3 size: 11 residues. CDR3 DNA sequence: TGTGTCGGCAGTTACGAAAATACGCAGTATTTT. It yields the protein CVGSYENTQYF.

V gene TRBV20-1 combines with J gene TRBJ1-3; D is unclear. The CDR3 sequence is 11 residues long. Germline CDR1 reads DFQATT; CDR2 reads SNEGSKA (reference sequence). Trimming took 6 bases from V and 4 from J, leaving 7 bases between them. CDR3 loop: CSALLGNTIYF. The CDR3 DNA follows: TGCAGTGCCCTCCTAGGAAACACCATATATTTT.